The entry that follows covers one T cell receptor (beta chain) sequence. Its antigen remains unidentified. The CDR3 totals 15 residues. V trimming: 5 bases; J trimming: 6 bases; junction bases outside the gene matches: 12. Germline-derived CDR1 and CDR2 are SGHRS and YFSETQ. The treatment: over 15 received Ad26.COV2.S at low or high dose, single or two shots; several received placebo; per-sample allocation not given. Collection of the samples took place on day 63 after the first injection of vaccine or placebo. Repertoires were generated with immunoSEQ multiplex PCR, while TCRdb's copy carries only in-frame clones and drops some. The table records some 300,000 clones, more than 70% of them present only once. The data were taken from a study of Ad26.COV2.S vaccination and SARS-CoV-2 variants. Across the whole study: In the COV1001 trial, the donor was in the Ad26.COV2.S arm. The authors gave Ad26.COV2.S intramuscularly, either once or twice 56 days apart.

Study observations and caveats: Comparable non-spike TCR breadth was observed in vaccine and placebo recipients. Placebo recipients showed lower spike-specific TCR breadth than vaccinees.

The chain employs TRBV5-1 and TRBJ2-7, with 9 bases fitting TRBD1. The sequence came from a person between 18 and 60 years old who received the Ad26.COV2.S COVID-19 vaccine or a placebo. Sample: peripheral blood, taken in a trial of Ad26.COV2.S vaccine versus placebo. CDR3 loop: CASSFPGQGIFEQYF. The CDR3 DNA sequence: TGCGCCAGCAGTTTTCCGGGACAGGGCATTTTCGAGCAGTACTTC.